Presented here are 6 T cell receptor beta chains from one specimen sequenced in a study of T cell responses to AZD1222 COVID-19 vaccine. Libraries were prepared by immunoSEQ multiplex PCR; TCRdb keeps only in-frame clonotypes and omits some of them. The repertoire holds fewer than 100,000 clones, roughly 89% seen once, with roughly 10% in the top ten. Sequencing was performed on peripheral blood, taken 28 days after the second AZD1222 dose. Receptor source: an adult who received the AZD1222 COVID-19 vaccine.

The chain recombines TRBV7-2 with TRBJ2-4, with TRBD1 matching 8 bases. V lost 0 bases to trimming and J lost 5 bases; unmatched junction nucleotides: 6. This CDR3 has 16 residues. Germline lookup yields CDR1 SGHTA and CDR2 FQGNSA. CDR3 loop: CASSLAGTGGQNIQYF. CDR3 nucleotide sequence: TGTGCCAGCAGCTTAGCCGGGACAGGTGGACAAAACATTCAGTACTTC.

The V call is TRBV11-3, the J call TRBJ2-7; unclear D gene. The CDR3 is made up of 14 amino acids. Trimming cost V 0 bases and J 6 bases, with 12 bases left between them. From germline, CDR1 is SGHNT and CDR2 YENEEA. The chain's CDR3 is CASSLDGFYREQYF. CDR3 nucleotides: TGTGCCAGCAGCTTAGATGGTTTTTATCGCGAGCAGTACTTC.

The V call is TRBV24-1, the J call TRBJ2-3; unclear D gene. Per germline, CDR1 KGHDR and CDR2 SFDVKD. This CDR3 is built from 13 residues. Trimming removed 6 bases at V and 1 base at J, with 7 bases between. The CDR3 nucleotides are TGTGCCACCAGTTCGAGCGGCACAGATACGCAGTATTTT. Protein sequence: CATSSSGTDTQYF.

This clone appeared a single time. The chain is built from TRBV19 and TRBJ1-5; 7 positions agree with TRBD1. The CDR3 contains 15 residues. The junction had 7 bases not matched to a gene; V was cut back by 6 bases and J by 2 bases. The germline V gene has CDR1 LNHDA and CDR2 SQIVND (reference sequence). CDR3 protein: CASRKQGSGNQPQHF. The CDR3 nucleotides are TGTGCCAGTAGAAAACAGGGGAGTGGCAATCAGCCCCAGCATTTT.

V is TRBV5-6 and J is TRBJ2-5; D ambiguous. CDR1 is SGHDT, CDR2 YYEEEE, per germline. The CDR3 has 14 amino acids. V was trimmed by 1 base and J by 1 base, leaving 8 bases between them. CDR3 nucleotides: TGTGCCAGCAGCTTGCGACCACCCCAAGAGACCCAGTACTTC. Its protein is CASSLRPPQETQYF.

This chain connects TRBV19 to TRBJ1-1; D remains unclear. The V and J ends lost 4 bases and 6 bases respectively, with 3 bases between them. This CDR3 spans 10 amino acids. Germline V gene sequence: CDR1 LNHDA, CDR2 SQIVND (reference sequence). The CDR3 loop reads CASSNAEAFF. CDR3 coding DNA: TGTGCCAGTAGTAATGCTGAAGCTTTCTTT.